These 10 T cell receptor beta chains were sequenced from one sample in a study of control samples from healthy donors and cancer patients. Some clones are missing from TCRdb's copy, which holds only in-frame ones; the method was immunoSEQ multiplex PCR. This sample has 120,000 or so clones; more than 75% occur once, and the top ten carry 1.5% to 2%. Sequenced material: blood. All receptors derive from a man aged 18 to 29 in good health.

This chain connects TRBV4-1 to TRBJ2-1, with 14 bases identical to TRBD2. The CDR3 covers 19 residues. The germline CDR1 and CDR2 sequences are MGHRA and YSYEKL. V lost 0 bases and J lost 0; bases outside the gene matches: 4. The DNA of the CDR3 is TGCGCCAGCAGCCAAGATGAGGGGACTAGCGGGAGCTCCTACAATGAGCAGTTCTTC. Translating gives CASSQDEGTSGSSYNEQFF.

The chain employs TRBV7-8 and TRBJ2-2; D not resolved. The ends were cut back, 10 bases at V and 4 bases at J, with 16 bases in the middle. Per germline, CDR1 SGHVS and CDR2 FQNEAQ. The CDR3 extends over 14 amino acids. This CDR3 is CATVPNVGTGELFF. Here the CDR3 DNA reads TGTGCCACCGTGCCAAACGTGGGCACCGGGGAGCTGTTTTTT.

The chain has TRBV14 and TRBJ1-1, with D uncertain. The CDR3 consists of 12 residues. Germline V gene data show CDR1 as SGHDN and CDR2 as FVKESK. The V and J ends lost 4 bases and 0 bases respectively, with 3 bases between them. The CDR3 sequence: CASSPMNTEAFF. The CDR3 DNA is TGTGCCAGCAGCCCAATGAACACTGAAGCTTTCTTT.

The DNA for the CDR3 is TGTGCCAGCAGCTCGTCGACAGGGTGTCGTCTGCCCCAGCATTTT. Its protein product is CASSSSTGCRLPQHF. This sequence joins TRBV7-3 and TRBJ1-5; TRBD1 aligns across 7 bases. CDR3 size: 15 residues. CDR1 and CDR2 from the germline V gene are SGHTA and FQGTGA. The junction had 12 bases not matched to a gene; V was cut back by 4 bases and J by 9 bases.

The rearrangement uses TRBV7-2 and TRBJ2-3; 8 bases map to TRBD2. After removal of 5 bases from V and 7 bases from J, the junction contained 17 bases not matched to a gene. Germline V CDR1 and CDR2: SGHTA, FQGNSA. There are 17 residues in the CDR3. CDR3 coding DNA: TGTGCCAGCAGCCCGGTCCATCCCGGGACTAGATCACATACGCAGTATTTT. It specifies CASSPVHPGTRSHTQYF.

This chain joins TRBV6-4 and TRBJ2-2; 7 nucleotides align to TRBD2. V trimming: 6 bases; J trimming: 4 bases; junction bases outside the gene matches: 5. This CDR3 comprises 14 residues. CDR1 and CDR2 from the germline V gene are MRHNA and SNTAGT. The CDR3 region has the DNA TGTGCCAGCAGAGAACTAGCGCTCACCGGGGAGCTGTTTTTT. The encoded protein is CASRELALTGELFF.

The genes are TRBV6-5 and TRBJ2-1, with 13 bases identical to TRBD2. Germline assignment: CDR1 MNHEY and CDR2 SVGAGI. The junction had 6 bases not matched to a gene; V was cut back by 6 bases and J by 7 bases. The CDR3 covers 15 residues. The DNA for the CDR3 is TGTGCCAGCAGACTAGCGGGAGGGCCGGAAAATGAGCAGTTCTTC. It is translated as CASRLAGGPENEQFF.

This chain uses TRBV5-1 with TRBJ2-1; D gene unclear. There are 14 residues in the CDR3. Germline values: CDR1 SGHRS, CDR2 YFSETQ. Trimming shortened V by 1 base and J by 4 bases, and 9 bases separated the two germline ends. The CDR3 DNA reads as TGCGCCAGCAGCTTGCTCGGCGGTTACAATGAGCAGTTCTTC. Translating gives CASSLLGGYNEQFF.

The J gene is TRBJ1-6, the V gene TRBV9, with D possibly matching TRBD1 (6 bases). The germline CDR1 and CDR2 sequences are SGDLS and YYNGEE. There are 15 residues in the CDR3. Trimming left V 5 bases short and J 8 bases short, with 17 bases between. CDR3 residues: CASRAQAGEHSPLHF. In DNA form, the CDR3 reads TGTGCCAGCAGGGCTCAAGCAGGGGAACATTCACCCCTCCACTTT.

This chain uses TRBV7-2 with TRBJ2-3; perhaps D is TRBD1 or TRBD2 (5 bases each). Germline-derived CDR1 and CDR2 are SGHTA and FQGNSA. The CDR3 spans 12 residues. The V end lost 5 bases, the J end lost 6 bases, and 9 bases lay between the germline ends. DNA for the CDR3: TGTGCCAGCAGCCCCTGGGGGGATACGCAGTATTTT. Translated, it gives CASSPWGDTQYF.